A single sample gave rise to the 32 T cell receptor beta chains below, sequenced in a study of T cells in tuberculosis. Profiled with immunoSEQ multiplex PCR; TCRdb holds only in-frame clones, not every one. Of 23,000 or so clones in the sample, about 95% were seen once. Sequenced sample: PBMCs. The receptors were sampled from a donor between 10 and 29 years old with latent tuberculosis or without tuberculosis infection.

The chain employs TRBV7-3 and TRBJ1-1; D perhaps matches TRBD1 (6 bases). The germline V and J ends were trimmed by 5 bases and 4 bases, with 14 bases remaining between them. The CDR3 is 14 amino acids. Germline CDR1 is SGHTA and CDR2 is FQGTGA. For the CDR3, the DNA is TGTGCCAGCAGCCCCCTTACAGGGAGCACTGAAGCTTTCTTT. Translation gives CASSPLTGSTEAFF.

CDR3 amino acids: CASSFTGSNSPLHF. CDR3 coding DNA: TGTGCCAGCAGCTTTACAGGCAGCAATTCACCCCTCCACTTT. The V gene is TRBV7-2, the J gene TRBJ1-6; possible D gene TRBD1, 5 bases. Germline values: CDR1 SGHTA, CDR2 FQGNSA. Trimming pared 3 bases from V and 7 bases from J, leaving 10 bases between. CDR3 size: 14 residues.

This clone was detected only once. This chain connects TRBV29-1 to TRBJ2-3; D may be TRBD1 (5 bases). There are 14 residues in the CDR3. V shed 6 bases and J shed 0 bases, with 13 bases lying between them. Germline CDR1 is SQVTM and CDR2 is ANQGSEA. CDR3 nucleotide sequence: TGCAGCGTCAGGCGGCAGGGAAGCACAGATACGCAGTATTTT. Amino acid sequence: CSVRRQGSTDTQYF.

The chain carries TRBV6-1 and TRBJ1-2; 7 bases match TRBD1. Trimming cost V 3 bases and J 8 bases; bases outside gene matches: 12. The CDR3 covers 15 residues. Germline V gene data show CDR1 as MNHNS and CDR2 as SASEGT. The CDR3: CASSDWQGGMGGYTF. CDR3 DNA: TGTGCCAGCAGTGATTGGCAGGGGGGAATGGGAGGCTACACCTTC.

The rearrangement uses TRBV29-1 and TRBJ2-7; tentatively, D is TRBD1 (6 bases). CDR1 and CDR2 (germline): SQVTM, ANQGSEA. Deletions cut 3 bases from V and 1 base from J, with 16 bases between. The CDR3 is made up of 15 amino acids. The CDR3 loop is CSVDGTWIKSYEQYV. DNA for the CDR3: TGCAGCGTTGACGGGACATGGATAAAATCCTACGAGCAGTACGTC.

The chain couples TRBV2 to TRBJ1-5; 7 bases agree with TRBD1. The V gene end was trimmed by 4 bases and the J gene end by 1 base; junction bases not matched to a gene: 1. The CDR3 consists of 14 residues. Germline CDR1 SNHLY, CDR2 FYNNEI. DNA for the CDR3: TGTGCCAGCAGTGGGGGACAGAGCAATCAGCCCCAGCATTTT. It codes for CASSGGQSNQPQHF.

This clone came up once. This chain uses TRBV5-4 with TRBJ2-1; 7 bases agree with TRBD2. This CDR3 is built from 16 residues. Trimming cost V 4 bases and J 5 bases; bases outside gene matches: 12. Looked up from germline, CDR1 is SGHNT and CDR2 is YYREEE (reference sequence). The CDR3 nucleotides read TGTGCCAGCAGCCCGGGGGGTCCATTTCGGGACAATGAGCAGTTCTTC. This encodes CASSPGGPFRDNEQFF.

The CDR3 here is CASSLALGRATGYTF. The CDR3 DNA is TGTGCCAGCAGCTTAGCGCTCGGGAGGGCGACGGGCTACACCTTC. The V call is TRBV11-2, the J call TRBJ1-2; D ambiguous. Trimming stripped 1 base from V and 8 bases from J, with 17 bases between. CDR1 is SGHAT and CDR2 is FQNNGV in the germline V gene. The CDR3 covers 15 residues. The full variable domain, with the rest looked up from reference TRBV11-2 and TRBJ1-2, is EAGVAQSPRYKIIEKRQSVAFWCNPISGHATLYWYQQILGQGPKLLIQFQNNGVVDDSQLPKDRFSAERLKGVDSTLKIQPAKLEDSAVYLCASSLALGRATGYTFGSGTRLTVV.

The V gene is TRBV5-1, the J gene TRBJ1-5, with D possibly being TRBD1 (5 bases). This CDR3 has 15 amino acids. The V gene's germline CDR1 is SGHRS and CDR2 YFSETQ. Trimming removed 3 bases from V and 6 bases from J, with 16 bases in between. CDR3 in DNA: TGCGCCAGCAGCTCCTCGGGGGGAGGGGCTCAGCCCCAGCATTTT. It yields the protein CASSSSGGGAQPQHF.

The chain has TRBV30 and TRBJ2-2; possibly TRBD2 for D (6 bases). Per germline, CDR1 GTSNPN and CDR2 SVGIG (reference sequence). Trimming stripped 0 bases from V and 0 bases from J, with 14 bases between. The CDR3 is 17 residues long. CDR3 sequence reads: CAWSVARWRANTGELFF. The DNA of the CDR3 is TGTGCCTGGAGTGTCGCTCGGTGGAGGGCGAACACCGGGGAGCTGTTTTTT.

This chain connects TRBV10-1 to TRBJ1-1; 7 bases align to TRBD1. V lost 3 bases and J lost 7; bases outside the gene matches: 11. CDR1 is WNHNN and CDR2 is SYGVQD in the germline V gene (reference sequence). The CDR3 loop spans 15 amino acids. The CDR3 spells CASSDRDRGKVEAFF. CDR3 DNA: TGCGCCAGCAGTGACCGGGACAGAGGGAAAGTTGAAGCTTTCTTT.

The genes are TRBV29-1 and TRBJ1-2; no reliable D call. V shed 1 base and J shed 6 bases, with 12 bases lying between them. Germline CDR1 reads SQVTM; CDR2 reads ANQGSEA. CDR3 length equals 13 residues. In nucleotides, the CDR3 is TGCAGCGTTGAAGGGCCCGGGTCAGATGGCTACACCTTC. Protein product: CSVEGPGSDGYTF.

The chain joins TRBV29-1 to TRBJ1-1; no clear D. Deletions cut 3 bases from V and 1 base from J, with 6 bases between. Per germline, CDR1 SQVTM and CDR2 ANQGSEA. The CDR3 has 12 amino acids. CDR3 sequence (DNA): TGCAGCGTTGACAGGTCGAACACTGAAGCTTTCTTT. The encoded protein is CSVDRSNTEAFF.

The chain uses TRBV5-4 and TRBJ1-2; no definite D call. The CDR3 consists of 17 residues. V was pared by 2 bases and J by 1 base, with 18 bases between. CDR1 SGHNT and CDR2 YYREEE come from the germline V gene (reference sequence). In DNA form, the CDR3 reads TGTGCCAGCAGCTTTGGTCGTTTTCGGGAGATTAACTATGGCTACACCTTC. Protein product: CASSFGRFREINYGYTF.

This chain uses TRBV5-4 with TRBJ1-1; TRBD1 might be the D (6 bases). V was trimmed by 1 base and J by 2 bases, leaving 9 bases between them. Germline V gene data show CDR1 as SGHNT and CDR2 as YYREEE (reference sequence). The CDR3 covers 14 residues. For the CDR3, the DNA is TGTGCCAGCAGCTTGACGGGGGGCAACACTGAAGCTTTCTTT. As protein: CASSLTGGNTEAFF.

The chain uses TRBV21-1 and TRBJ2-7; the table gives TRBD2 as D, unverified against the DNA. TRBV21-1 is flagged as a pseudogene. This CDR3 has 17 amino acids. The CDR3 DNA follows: TGTGCCAGCAGCAAAGCGAGAGGCGGCTGCCCCTCCTACGAGCAGTACGTC. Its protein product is CASSKARGGCPSYEQYV.

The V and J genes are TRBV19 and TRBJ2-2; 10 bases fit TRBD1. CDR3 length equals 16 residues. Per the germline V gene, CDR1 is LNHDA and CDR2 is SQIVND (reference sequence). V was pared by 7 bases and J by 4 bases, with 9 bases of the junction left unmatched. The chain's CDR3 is CASIRDRGSGTGELFF. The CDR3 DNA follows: TGTGCCAGTATTAGGGACAGGGGATCGGGCACCGGGGAGCTGTTTTTT.

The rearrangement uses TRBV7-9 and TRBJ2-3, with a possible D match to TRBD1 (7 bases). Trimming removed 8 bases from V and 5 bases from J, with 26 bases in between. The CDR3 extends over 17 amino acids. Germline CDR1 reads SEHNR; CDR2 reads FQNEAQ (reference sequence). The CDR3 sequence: CASREYAGTVQVDTQYF. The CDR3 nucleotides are TGTGCCAGCCGAGAATATGCGGGGACAGTTCAGGTAGATACGCAGTATTTT.

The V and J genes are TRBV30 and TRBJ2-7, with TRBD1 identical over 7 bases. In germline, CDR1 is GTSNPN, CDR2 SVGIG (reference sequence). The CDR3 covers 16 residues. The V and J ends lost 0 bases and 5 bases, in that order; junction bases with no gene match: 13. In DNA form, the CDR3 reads TGTGCCTGGAGTGTTAGGGGGCGCGTGGGGTACCACGAGCAGTACTTC. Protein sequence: CAWSVRGRVGYHEQYF.

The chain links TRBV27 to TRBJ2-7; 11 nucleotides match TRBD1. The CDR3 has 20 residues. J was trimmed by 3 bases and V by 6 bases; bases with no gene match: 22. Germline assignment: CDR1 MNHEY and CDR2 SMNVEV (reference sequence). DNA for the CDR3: TGTGCCAGCAGGTACTTTGGACAGGGGGCGTTCGAAAACCCCAGCTACGAGCAGTACTTC. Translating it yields CASRYFGQGAFENPSYEQYF.

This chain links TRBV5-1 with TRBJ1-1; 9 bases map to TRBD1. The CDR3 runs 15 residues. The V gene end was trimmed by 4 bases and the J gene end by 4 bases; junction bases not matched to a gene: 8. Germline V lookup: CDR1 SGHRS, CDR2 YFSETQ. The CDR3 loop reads CASSAYRGRGTEAFF. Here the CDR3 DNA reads TGCGCCAGCAGCGCTTACAGGGGGCGAGGCACTGAAGCTTTCTTT.

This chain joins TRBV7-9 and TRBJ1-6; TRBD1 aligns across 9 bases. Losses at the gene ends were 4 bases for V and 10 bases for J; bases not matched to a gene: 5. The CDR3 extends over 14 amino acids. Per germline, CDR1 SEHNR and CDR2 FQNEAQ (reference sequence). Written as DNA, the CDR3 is TGTGCCAGCAGCTCCGGGACAGGGAACTCACCCCTCCACTTT. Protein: CASSSGTGNSPLHF.

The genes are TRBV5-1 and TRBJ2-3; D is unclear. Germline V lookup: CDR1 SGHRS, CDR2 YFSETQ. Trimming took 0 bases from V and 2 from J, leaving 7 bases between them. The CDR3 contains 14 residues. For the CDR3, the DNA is TGCGCCAGCAGCTTGGTGGAGTCCACAGATACGCAGTATTTT. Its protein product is CASSLVESTDTQYF.

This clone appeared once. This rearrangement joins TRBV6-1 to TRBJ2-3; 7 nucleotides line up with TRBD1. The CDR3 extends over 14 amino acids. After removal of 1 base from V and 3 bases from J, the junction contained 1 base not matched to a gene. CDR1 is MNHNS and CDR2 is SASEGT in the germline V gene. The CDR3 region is CASSEGQGTDTQYF. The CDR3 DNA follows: TGTGCCAGCAGTGAAGGACAGGGAACAGATACGCAGTATTTT.

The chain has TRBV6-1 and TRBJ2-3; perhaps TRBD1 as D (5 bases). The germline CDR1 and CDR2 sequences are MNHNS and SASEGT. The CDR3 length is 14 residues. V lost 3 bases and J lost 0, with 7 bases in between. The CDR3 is CASSDGASTDTQYF. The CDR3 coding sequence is TGTGCCAGCAGTGATGGGGCTAGCACAGATACGCAGTATTTT.

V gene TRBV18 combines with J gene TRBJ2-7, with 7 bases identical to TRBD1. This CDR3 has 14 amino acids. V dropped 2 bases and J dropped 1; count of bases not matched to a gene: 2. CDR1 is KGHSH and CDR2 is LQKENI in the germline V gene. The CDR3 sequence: CASSPATGSYEQYF. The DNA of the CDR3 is TGTGCCAGCTCACCAGCGACAGGGTCCTACGAGCAGTACTTC.

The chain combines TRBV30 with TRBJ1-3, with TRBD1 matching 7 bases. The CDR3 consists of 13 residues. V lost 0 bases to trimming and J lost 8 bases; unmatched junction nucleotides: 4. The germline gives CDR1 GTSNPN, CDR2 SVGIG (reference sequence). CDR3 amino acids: CAWSVQGRHTIYF. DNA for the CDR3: TGTGCCTGGAGTGTACAGGGGCGGCACACCATATATTTT.

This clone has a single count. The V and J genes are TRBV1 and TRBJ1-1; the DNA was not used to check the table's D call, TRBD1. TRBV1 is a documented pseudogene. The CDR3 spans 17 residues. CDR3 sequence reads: CTSSRVPGQGANTEAFF. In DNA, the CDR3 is TGCACCAGCAGCCGAGTCCCGGGACAGGGGGCGAACACTGAAGCTTTCTTT.

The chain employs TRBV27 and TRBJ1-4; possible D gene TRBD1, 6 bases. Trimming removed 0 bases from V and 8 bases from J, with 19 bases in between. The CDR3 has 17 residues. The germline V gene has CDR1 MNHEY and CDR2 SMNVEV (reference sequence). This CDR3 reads CASSLSGAAGDEEKLFF. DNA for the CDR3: TGTGCCAGCAGTTTATCGGGGGCAGCAGGGGATGAAGAAAAACTGTTTTTT.

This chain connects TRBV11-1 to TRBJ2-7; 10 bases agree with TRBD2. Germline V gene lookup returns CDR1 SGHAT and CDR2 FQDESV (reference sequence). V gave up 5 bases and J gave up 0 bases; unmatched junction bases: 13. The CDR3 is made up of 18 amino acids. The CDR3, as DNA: TGTGCCAGCAGCCCTTATTCTAGCGGGGGAGTAACCTCCTACGAGCAGTACGTC. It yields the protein CASSPYSSGGVTSYEQYV.

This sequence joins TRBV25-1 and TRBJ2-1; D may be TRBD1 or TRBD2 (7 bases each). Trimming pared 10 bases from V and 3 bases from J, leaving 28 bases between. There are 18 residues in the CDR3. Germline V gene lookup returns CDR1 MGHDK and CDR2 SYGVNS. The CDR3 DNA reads TGTGCCACCAGGGGGGGGACGATTTATGGCTCACGCTACAATGAGCAGTTCTTC. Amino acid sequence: CATRGGTIYGSRYNEQFF.

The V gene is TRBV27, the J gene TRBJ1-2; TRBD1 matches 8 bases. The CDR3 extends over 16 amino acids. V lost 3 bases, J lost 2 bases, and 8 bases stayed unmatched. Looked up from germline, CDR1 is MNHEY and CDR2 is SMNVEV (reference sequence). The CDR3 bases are TGTGCCAGCAGTTTCAGGGGGCCCGCGGGGAACTATGGCTACACCTTC. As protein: CASSFRGPAGNYGYTF.